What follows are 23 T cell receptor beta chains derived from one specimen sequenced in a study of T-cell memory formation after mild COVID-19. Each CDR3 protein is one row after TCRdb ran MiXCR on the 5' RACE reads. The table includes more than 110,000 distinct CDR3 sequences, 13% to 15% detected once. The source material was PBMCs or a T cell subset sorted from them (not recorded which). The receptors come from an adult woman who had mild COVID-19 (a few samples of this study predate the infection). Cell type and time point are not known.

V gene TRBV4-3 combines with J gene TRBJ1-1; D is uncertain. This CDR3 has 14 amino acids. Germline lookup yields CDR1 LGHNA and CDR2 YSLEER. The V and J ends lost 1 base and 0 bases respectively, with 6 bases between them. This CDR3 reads CASSQVNLNTEAFF. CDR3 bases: TGCGCCAGCAGCCAAGTAAACTTGAACACTGAAGCTTTCTTT.

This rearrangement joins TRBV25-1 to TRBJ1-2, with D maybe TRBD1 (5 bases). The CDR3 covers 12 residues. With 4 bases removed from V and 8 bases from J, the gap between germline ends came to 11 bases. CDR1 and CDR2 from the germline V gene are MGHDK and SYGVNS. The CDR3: CASSGGGYGYTF. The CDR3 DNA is TGTGCCAGCAGTGGGGGGGGGTACGGCTACACCTTC.

The CDR3 region is CASSQGQGVDEQYF. The CDR3 DNA reads TGTGCCAGCAGCCAAGGACAGGGGGTCGACGAGCAGTACTTC. The chain employs TRBV4-2 and TRBJ2-7; 9 positions match TRBD1. The V segment lost 1 base and the J segment 5 bases; nucleotides outside the gene matches: 3. CDR1 and CDR2 (germline): LGHNA, YNFKEQ. The CDR3 has 14 residues.

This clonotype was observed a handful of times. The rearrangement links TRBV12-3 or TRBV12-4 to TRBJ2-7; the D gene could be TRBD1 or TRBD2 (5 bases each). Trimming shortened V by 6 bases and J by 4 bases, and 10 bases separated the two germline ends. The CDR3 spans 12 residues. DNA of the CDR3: TGTGCCAGCAGGGGGGATCCTTACGAGCAGTACTTC. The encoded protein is CASRGDPYEQYF.

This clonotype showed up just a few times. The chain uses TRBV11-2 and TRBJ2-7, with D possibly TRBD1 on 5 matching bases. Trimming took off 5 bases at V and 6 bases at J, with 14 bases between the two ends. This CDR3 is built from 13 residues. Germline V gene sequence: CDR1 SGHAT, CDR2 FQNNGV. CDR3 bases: TGTGCCAGCAGCCCCCAGACAGAGTTCGAGCAGTACTTC. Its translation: CASSPQTEFEQYF. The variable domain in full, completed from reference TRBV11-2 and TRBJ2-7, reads EAGVAQSPRYKIIEKRQSVAFWCNPISGHATLYWYQQILGQGPKLLIQFQNNGVVDDSQLPKDRFSAERLKGVDSTLKIQPAKLEDSAVYLCASSPQTEFEQYFGPGTRLTVT.

The CDR3 spells CASSPPNRVYNEQFF. The CDR3 DNA sequence: TGTGCCAGCTCACCACCGAACAGGGTTTACAATGAGCAGTTCTTC. The V gene is TRBV18, the J gene TRBJ2-1; weak D call: TRBD1 (6 bases). The CDR3 covers 15 residues. V was clipped by 0 bases and J by 4 bases, with 10 bases between them. Germline V lookup: CDR1 KGHSH, CDR2 LQKENI. The whole variable domain, remainder taken from reference TRBV18 and TRBJ2-1, is NAGVMQNPRHLVRRRGQEARLRCSPMKGHSHVYWYRQLPEEGLKFMVYLQKENIIDESGMPKERFSAEFPKEGPSILRIQQVVRGDSAAYFCASSPPNRVYNEQFFGPGTRLTVL.

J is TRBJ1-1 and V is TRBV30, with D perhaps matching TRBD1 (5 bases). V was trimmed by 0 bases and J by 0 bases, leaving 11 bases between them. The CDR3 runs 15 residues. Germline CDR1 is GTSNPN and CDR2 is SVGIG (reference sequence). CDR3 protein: CAWSVLKGMNTEAFF. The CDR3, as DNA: TGTGCCTGGAGTGTTTTGAAGGGGATGAACACTGAAGCTTTCTTT.

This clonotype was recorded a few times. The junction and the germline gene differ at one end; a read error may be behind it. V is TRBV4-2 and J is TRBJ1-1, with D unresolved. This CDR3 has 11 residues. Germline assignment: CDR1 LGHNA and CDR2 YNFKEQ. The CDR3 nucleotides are TGTGCCAGCAGCCAAGATAAGTTGCTCCAATTT. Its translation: CASSQDKLLQF.

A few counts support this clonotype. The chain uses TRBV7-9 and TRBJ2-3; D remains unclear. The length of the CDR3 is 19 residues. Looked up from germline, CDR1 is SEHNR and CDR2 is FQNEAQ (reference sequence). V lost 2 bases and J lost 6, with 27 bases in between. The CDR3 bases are TGTGCCAGCAGCTTACCACTGCCCTCCGGAGACTTAGTTGGGGATACGCAGTATTTT. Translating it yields CASSLPLPSGDLVGDTQYF.

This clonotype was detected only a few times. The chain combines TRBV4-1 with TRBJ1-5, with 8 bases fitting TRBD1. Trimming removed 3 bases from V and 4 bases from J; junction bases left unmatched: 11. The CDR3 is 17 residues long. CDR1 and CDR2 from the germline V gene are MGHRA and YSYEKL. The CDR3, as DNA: TGCGCCAGCAGCCAGATGTTCGCACAGGGGGGAAATCAGCCCCAGCATTTT. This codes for CASSQMFAQGGNQPQHF.

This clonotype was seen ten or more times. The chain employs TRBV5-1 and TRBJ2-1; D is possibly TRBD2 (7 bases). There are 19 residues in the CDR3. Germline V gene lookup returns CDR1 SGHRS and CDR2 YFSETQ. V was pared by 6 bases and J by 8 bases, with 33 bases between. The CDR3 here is CASTPDFGGAGGPQYEQFF. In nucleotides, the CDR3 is TGCGCCAGCACCCCCGATTTTGGGGGGGCCGGGGGACCCCAGTATGAGCAGTTCTTC.

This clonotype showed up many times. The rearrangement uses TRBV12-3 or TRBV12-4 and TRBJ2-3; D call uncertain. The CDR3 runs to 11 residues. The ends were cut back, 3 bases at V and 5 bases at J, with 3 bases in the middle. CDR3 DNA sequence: TGTGCCAGCAGTTTCGGAGATACGCAGTATTTT. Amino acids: CASSFGDTQYF.

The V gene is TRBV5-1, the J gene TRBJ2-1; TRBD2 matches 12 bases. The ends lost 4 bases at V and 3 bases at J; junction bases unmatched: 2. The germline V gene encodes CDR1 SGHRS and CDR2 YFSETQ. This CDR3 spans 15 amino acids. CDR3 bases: TGCGCCAGCAGCAAGACTAGCGGGGGCTACAATGAGCAGTTCTTC. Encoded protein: CASSKTSGGYNEQFF.

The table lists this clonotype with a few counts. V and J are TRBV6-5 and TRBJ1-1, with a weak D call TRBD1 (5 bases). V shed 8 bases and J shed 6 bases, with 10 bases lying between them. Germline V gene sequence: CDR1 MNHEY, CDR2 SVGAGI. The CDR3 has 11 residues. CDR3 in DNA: TGTGCCAGCCTTGGAGGGGCTGAAGCTTTCTTT. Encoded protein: CASLGGAEAFF.

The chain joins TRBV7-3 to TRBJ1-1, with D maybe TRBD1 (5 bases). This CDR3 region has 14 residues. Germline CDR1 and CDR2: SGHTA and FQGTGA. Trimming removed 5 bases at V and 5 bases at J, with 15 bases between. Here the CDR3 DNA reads TGTGCCAGCAGCACGTATCCGGGACTGACTGAAGCTTTCTTT. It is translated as CASSTYPGLTEAFF.

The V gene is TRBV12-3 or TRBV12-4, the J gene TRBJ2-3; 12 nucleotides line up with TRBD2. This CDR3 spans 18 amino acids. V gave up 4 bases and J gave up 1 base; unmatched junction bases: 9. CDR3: CASSSSSGGALGTDTQYF. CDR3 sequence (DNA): TGTGCCAGCAGTTCCTCTAGCGGGGGGGCCTTAGGCACAGATACGCAGTATTTT.

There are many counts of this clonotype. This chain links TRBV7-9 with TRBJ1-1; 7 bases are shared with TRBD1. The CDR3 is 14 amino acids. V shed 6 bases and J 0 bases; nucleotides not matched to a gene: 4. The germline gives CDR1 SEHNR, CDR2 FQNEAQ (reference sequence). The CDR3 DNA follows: TGTGCCAGCAGGCCGGGACAGATGAACACTGAAGCTTTCTTT. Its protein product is CASRPGQMNTEAFF.

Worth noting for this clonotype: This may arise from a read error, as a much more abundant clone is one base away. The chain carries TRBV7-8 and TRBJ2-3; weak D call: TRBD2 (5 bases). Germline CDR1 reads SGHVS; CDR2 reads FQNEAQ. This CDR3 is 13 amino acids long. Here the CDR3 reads CASSFGITDTLYF. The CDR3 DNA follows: TGTGCCAGCAGCTTCGGGATAACAGATACGCTGTATTTT.

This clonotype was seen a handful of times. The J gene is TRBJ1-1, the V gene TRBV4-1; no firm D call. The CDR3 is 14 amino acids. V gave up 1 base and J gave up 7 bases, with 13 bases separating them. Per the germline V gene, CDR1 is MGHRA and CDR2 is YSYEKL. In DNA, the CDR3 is TGCGCCAGCAGCCAAGTTGGGGTACGGGTTGAAGCTTTCTTT. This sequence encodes CASSQVGVRVEAFF.

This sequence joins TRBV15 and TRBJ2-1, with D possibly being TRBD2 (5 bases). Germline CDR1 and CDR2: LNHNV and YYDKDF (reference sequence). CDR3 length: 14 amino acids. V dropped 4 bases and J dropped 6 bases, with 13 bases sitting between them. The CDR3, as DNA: TGTGCCACCAGCACAGGAGGTCCGGGCAATGAGCAGTTCTTC. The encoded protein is CATSTGGPGNEQFF.

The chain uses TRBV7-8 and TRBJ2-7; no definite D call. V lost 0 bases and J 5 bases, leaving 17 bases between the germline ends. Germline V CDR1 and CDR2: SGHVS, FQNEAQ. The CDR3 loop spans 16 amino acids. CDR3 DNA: TGTGCCAGCAGCTTAGCTACAACCGACACCCGACACGAGCAGTACTTC. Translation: CASSLATTDTRHEQYF.

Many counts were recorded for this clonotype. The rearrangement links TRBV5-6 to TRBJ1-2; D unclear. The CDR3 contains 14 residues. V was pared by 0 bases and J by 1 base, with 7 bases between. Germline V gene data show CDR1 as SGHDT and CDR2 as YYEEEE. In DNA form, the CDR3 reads TGTGCCAGCAGCTTGGGGCAGAGTAACTATGGCTACACCTTC. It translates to CASSLGQSNYGYTF.

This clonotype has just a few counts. The CDR3 loop is CARTAGREGPYEQYF. Written as DNA, the CDR3 is TGCGCCAGGACTGCCGGGCGGGAGGGCCCGTACGAGCAGTACTTC. This rearrangement joins TRBV5-1 to TRBJ2-7; the match to TRBD2 covers 9 bases. Germline V gene data show CDR1 as SGHRS and CDR2 as YFSETQ. The CDR3 runs to 15 residues. Trimming removed 8 bases from V and 4 bases from J; junction bases left unmatched: 13. Together with reference TRBV5-1 and TRBJ2-7, the CDR3 gives the full variable domain: KAGVTQTPRYLIKTRGQQVTLSCSPISGHRSVSWYQQTPGQGLQFLFEYFSETQRNKGNFPGRFSGRQFSNSRSEMNVSTLELGDSALYLCARTAGREGPYEQYFGPGTRLTVT.